A single sample is the source of the 24 T cell receptor beta chains below, sequenced in a study of shared clonotypes between healthy human individuals. Measured with immunoSEQ multiplex PCR; TCRdb has only the in-frame clones, and not every one. This repertoire shows more than 2 million clones, roughly 95% found once; its top ten account for around 0.13%. The sample taken for sequencing was naive CD4+ T cells sorted from blood. The subset: CD45RA+ positively selected. These receptors were obtained from a young man in good health.

The rearrangement joins TRBV6-1 to TRBJ2-7; TRBD2 is a possible D gene (6 bases). Germline assignment: CDR1 MNHNS and CDR2 SASEGT. The CDR3 extends over 12 amino acids. Deletions cut 8 bases from V and 4 bases from J, with 12 bases between. The CDR3 DNA reads as TGTGCCAGCCCCACGGCGGGGTACGAGCAGTACTTC. Its protein product is CASPTAGYEQYF.

V is TRBV6-5 and J is TRBJ1-2, with 7 nucleotides matching TRBD1. Germline V gives CDR1 MNHEY, CDR2 SVGAGI. The V segment lost 4 bases and the J segment 0 bases; nucleotides outside the gene matches: 2. There are 14 residues in the CDR3. The CDR3 nucleotides read TGTGCCAGCAGTTGGGACAGAACTAACTATGGCTACACCTTC. It is translated as CASSWDRTNYGYTF.

V usage is TRBV18 and J usage is TRBJ1-2; D call uncertain. Germline-derived CDR1 and CDR2 are KGHSH and LQKENI. Trimming took off 6 bases at V and 4 bases at J, with 18 bases between the two ends. This CDR3 contains 15 residues. CDR3 residues: CASSPLGGQSYGYTF. The CDR3 DNA reads TGTGCCAGCTCCCCCCTAGGTGGGCAATCCTATGGCTACACCTTC. The full variable domain, completed using reference TRBV18 and TRBJ1-2, is NAGVMQNPRHLVRRRGQEARLRCSPMKGHSHVYWYRQLPEEGLKFMVYLQKENIIDESGMPKERFSAEFPKEGPSILRIQQVVRGDSAAYFCASSPLGGQSYGYTFGSGTRLTVV.

The J gene is TRBJ2-2, the V gene TRBV10-2; the D gene is possibly TRBD1 (6 bases). This CDR3 region has 13 residues. V was pared by 6 bases and J by 7 bases, with 12 bases between. The germline V gene has CDR1 WSHSY and CDR2 SAAADI. CDR3 DNA sequence: TGCGCCAGCAGGAAGGGGGTCATCGGGGAGCTGTTTTTT. It yields the protein CASRKGVIGELFF.

Points on this clone: The same CDR3 is also encoded by other DNA sequences in this sample. This chain connects TRBV5-6 to TRBJ1-2; D is ambiguous. The V gene's germline CDR1 is SGHDT and CDR2 YYEEEE. With 0 bases removed from V and 2 bases from J, the gap between germline ends came to 5 bases. The CDR3 is 13 amino acids. The CDR3 coding sequence is TGTGCCAGCAGCTTGGCAGGAAACTATGGCTACACCTTC. Amino acids: CASSLAGNYGYTF.

This chain joins TRBV4-3 and TRBJ1-2; TRBD1 matches 7 bases. This CDR3 region has 14 residues. CDR1 is LGHNA, CDR2 YSLEER, per germline. V shed 1 base and J 4 bases; nucleotides not matched to a gene: 3. CDR3 protein: CASSQGRGGYGYTF. The CDR3 nucleotides are TGCGCCAGCAGCCAAGGCAGGGGGGGCTATGGCTACACCTTC.

This clone was detected once. V gene TRBV5-6 combines with J gene TRBJ2-4; D gene unclear. This CDR3 is 16 amino acids long. V gave up 4 bases and J gave up 0 bases, with 14 bases separating them. Germline-derived CDR1 and CDR2 are SGHDT and YYEEEE. CDR3: CASSPLVQLAKNIQYF. Here the CDR3 DNA reads TGTGCCAGCAGCCCCCTCGTACAATTAGCCAAAAACATTCAGTACTTC.

The chain links TRBV7-9 to TRBJ2-5, with 16 bases aligning to TRBD2. Germline V lookup: CDR1 SEHNR, CDR2 FQNEAQ (reference sequence). This CDR3 spans 16 amino acids. Losses at the gene ends were 5 bases for V and 7 bases for J; bases not matched to a gene: 7. The CDR3 DNA reads TGTGCCAGCAGCCCCGGGACTAGCGGGAGGGTGGCGACCCAGTACTTC. Protein sequence: CASSPGTSGRVATQYF.

The CDR3 here is CASSFSGGGTDTQYF. The CDR3 DNA reads TGTGCCAGCAGCTTCTCGGGGGGCGGCACAGATACGCAGTATTTT. The V and J genes are TRBV11-2 and TRBJ2-3; a possible D gene is TRBD2 (7 bases). Germline V gives CDR1 SGHAT, CDR2 FQNNGV. Trimming cost V 3 bases and J 1 base, with 11 bases left between them. CDR3 size: 15 residues.

The chain recombines TRBV6-5 with TRBJ2-7, with D possibly matching TRBD2 (6 bases). Germline CDR1 is MNHEY and CDR2 is SVGAGI. This CDR3 contains 14 residues. Trimming stripped 6 bases from V and 6 bases from J, with 18 bases between. CDR3 sequence reads: CASRRGGGLLEQYF. The CDR3 DNA sequence: TGTGCCAGCAGACGTGGGGGAGGCCTACTCGAGCAGTACTTC.

The gene calls are TRBV10-2 and TRBJ2-3, with TRBD2 matching over 9 bases. This CDR3 region has 15 residues. V shed 8 bases, J shed 0 bases, and the junction held 6 bases outside the gene matches. Germline CDR1 WSHSY, CDR2 SAAADI. The CDR3 loop reads CASWRAGGSTDTQYF. The CDR3 DNA is TGCGCCAGCTGGCGGGCGGGGGGGAGCACAGATACGCAGTATTTT.

The chain employs TRBV29-1 and TRBJ1-1; D not certain. The CDR3 contains 15 residues. The germline gives CDR1 SQVTM, CDR2 ANQGSEA. V lost 2 bases to trimming and J lost 0 bases, with 13 bases between them. CDR3 in amino acids: CSVELGGKMNTEAFF. CDR3 DNA: TGCAGCGTTGAACTAGGTGGAAAAATGAACACTGAAGCTTTCTTT.

The V gene is TRBV7-9, the J gene TRBJ1-1; 9 nucleotides match TRBD1. The length of the CDR3 is 17 residues. With 5 bases clipped from V and 2 bases from J, the junction kept 12 bases outside the gene matches. Germline CDR1 SEHNR, CDR2 FQNEAQ (reference sequence). CDR3 region: CASSRPGQGVINTEAFF. CDR3 in DNA: TGTGCCAGCAGCCGACCGGGACAGGGTGTGATAAACACTGAAGCTTTCTTT. Looking up the rest from reference TRBV7-9 and TRBJ1-1 gives the full variable domain: DTGVSQNPRHKITKRGQNVTFRCDPISEHNRLYWYRQTLGQGPEFLTYFQNEAQLEKSRLLSDRFSAERPKGSFSTLEIQRTEQGDSAMYLCASSRPGQGVINTEAFFGQGTRLTVV.

The chain carries TRBV5-6 and TRBJ2-5; 10 positions agree with TRBD1. In germline, CDR1 is SGHDT, CDR2 YYEEEE. V lost 2 bases to trimming and J lost 3 bases; unmatched junction nucleotides: 1. This CDR3 has 14 amino acids. The CDR3 sequence: CASSFGQGEETQYF. CDR3 DNA sequence: TGTGCCAGCAGCTTTGGACAGGGGGAAGAGACCCAGTACTTC.

Notes on this clone: Other DNA sequences of this sample code for an identical CDR3. The V gene is TRBV5-1, the J gene TRBJ1-1; D gene ambiguous. V shed 0 bases and J shed 0 bases, with 9 bases lying between them. Germline V lookup: CDR1 SGHRS, CDR2 YFSETQ. The CDR3 is 15 amino acids. CDR3 bases: TGCGCCAGCAGCTTGGTGGCGGAACTGAACACTGAAGCTTTCTTT. Protein sequence: CASSLVAELNTEAFF.

This sequence joins TRBV18 and TRBJ2-2; 7 bases fit TRBD1. Germline V gene sequence: CDR1 KGHSH, CDR2 LQKENI. The CDR3 runs to 16 residues. V lost 0 bases to trimming and J lost 4 bases; unmatched junction nucleotides: 5. In nucleotides, the CDR3 is TGTGCCAGCTCACCACCTAACAGGGGCTTCACCGGGGAGCTGTTTTTT. This sequence encodes CASSPPNRGFTGELFF.

V usage is TRBV6-1 and J usage is TRBJ2-5; D could derive from TRBD1 or TRBD2 (6 bases each). This CDR3 region has 14 residues. The V end was cut by 7 bases, the J end by 4 bases, with 16 bases between. Germline loops: CDR1 MNHNS, CDR2 SASEGT. The chain's CDR3 is CASTTGTLVETQYF. The CDR3 DNA is TGTGCCAGCACCACAGGGACTTTGGTAGAGACCCAGTACTTC.

V gene TRBV27 combines with J gene TRBJ2-7, with D perhaps given as TRBD1 or TRBD2 (6 bases each). CDR3 length equals 13 residues. With 7 bases removed from V and 7 bases from J, the gap between germline ends came to 17 bases. Germline CDR1 and CDR2: MNHEY and SMNVEV (reference sequence). This chain's CDR3 is CASKGGNWGEQYF. In DNA, the CDR3 is TGTGCCAGCAAGGGGGGCAACTGGGGTGAGCAGTACTTC.

The chain couples TRBV6-1 to TRBJ2-2, with a tentative D call TRBD2 (6 bases). CDR1 MNHNS and CDR2 SASEGT come from the germline V gene. V lost 6 bases, J lost 2 bases, and 10 bases lay in between. The CDR3 runs 14 residues. CDR3 coding DNA: TGTGCCAGCAGCGCGACTAGTAACACCGGGGAGCTGTTTTTT. It yields the protein CASSATSNTGELFF.

This clone was seen only once. The sample contains more than one DNA sequence encoding this CDR3. The CDR3 coding sequence is TGTGCCAGCAGTTTGTCCAATGAGCAGTTCTTC. This sequence encodes CASSLSNEQFF. The chain is built from TRBV6-5 and TRBJ2-1, with D unclear. V lost 4 bases and J 6 bases, leaving 4 bases between the germline ends. Germline V gives CDR1 MNHEY, CDR2 SVGAGI. CDR3 length equals 11 residues.

The chain has TRBV11-2 and TRBJ1-5; possibly TRBD1 for D (6 bases). The CDR3 has 15 amino acids. Germline V CDR1 and CDR2: SGHAT, FQNNGV. Trimming removed 0 bases at V and 3 bases at J, with 9 bases between. CDR3 nucleotides: TGTGCCAGCAGCTTAGATGGACAGTTCAATCAGCCCCAGCATTTT. Translation: CASSLDGQFNQPQHF.

The genes are TRBV10-3 and TRBJ2-7, with 9 bases matching TRBD1. Germline lookup yields CDR1 ENHRY and CDR2 SYGVKD. V trimming: 3 bases; J trimming: 1 base; junction bases outside the gene matches: 10. CDR3 size: 17 residues. The CDR3 here is CAISDRDRVPISYEQYF. CDR3 bases: TGTGCCATCAGTGACCGGGACAGGGTGCCAATTTCCTACGAGCAGTACTTC.

The genes are TRBV11-2 and TRBJ1-6, with no clear D. The CDR3 consists of 16 residues. The V end lost 0 bases, the J end lost 2 bases, and 8 bases lay between the germline ends. Looked up from germline, CDR1 is SGHAT and CDR2 is FQNNGV. CDR3 protein: CASSLELGTYNSPLHF. In DNA form, the CDR3 reads TGTGCCAGCAGCTTAGAGTTGGGGACCTATAATTCACCCCTCCACTTT.

V is TRBV10-3 and J is TRBJ2-3; no reliable D call. The V end was cut by 1 base, the J end by 6 bases, with 5 bases between. The V gene's germline CDR1 is ENHRY and CDR2 SYGVKD. This CDR3 has 12 amino acids. The CDR3 spells CAISEFGDTQYF. In nucleotides, the CDR3 is TGTGCCATCAGTGAGTTCGGGGATACGCAGTATTTT.